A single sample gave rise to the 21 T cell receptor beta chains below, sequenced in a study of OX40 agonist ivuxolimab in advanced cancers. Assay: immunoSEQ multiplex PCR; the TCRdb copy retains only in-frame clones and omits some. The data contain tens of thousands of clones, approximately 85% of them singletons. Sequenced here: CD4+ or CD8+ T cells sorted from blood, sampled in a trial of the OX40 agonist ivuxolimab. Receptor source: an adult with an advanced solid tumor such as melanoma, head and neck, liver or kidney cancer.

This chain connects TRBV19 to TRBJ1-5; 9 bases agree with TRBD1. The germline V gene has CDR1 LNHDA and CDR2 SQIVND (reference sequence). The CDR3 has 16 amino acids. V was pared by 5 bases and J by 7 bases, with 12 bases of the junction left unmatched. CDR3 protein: CASSHLLDRGGQPQHF. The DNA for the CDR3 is TGTGCCAGTAGTCACCTCCTGGACAGGGGTGGCCAGCCCCAGCATTTT.

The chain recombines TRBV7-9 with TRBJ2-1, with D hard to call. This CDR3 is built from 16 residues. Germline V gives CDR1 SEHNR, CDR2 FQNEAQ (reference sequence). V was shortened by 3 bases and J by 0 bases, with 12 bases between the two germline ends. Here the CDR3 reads CASSFISASSYNEQFF. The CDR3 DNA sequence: TGTGCCAGCAGCTTCATCTCGGCGAGCTCCTACAATGAGCAGTTCTTC.

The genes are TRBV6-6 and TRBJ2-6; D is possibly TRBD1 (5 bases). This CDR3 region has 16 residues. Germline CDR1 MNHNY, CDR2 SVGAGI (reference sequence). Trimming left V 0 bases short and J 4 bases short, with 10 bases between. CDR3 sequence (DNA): TGTGCCAGCAGTTACTCGGATGGGGCAGGGGCCAACGTCCTGACTTTC. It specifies CASSYSDGAGANVLTF.

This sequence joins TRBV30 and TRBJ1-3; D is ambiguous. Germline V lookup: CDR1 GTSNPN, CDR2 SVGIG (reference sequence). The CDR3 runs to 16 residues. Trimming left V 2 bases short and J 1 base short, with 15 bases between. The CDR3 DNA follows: TGTGCCTGGAGTTCGGTCCGGGGTATATCTGGAAACACCATATATTTT. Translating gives CAWSSVRGISGNTIYF.

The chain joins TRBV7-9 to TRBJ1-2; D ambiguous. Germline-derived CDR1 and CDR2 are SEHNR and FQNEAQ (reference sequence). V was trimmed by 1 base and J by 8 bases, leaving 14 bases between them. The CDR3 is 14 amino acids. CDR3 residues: CASSLDAQPGGYTF. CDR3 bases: TGTGCCAGCAGCTTAGACGCACAGCCCGGCGGCTACACCTTC.

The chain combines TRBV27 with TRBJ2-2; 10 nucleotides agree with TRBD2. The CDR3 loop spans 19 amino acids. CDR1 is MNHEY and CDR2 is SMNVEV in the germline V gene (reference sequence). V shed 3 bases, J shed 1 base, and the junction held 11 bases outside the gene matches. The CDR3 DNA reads TGTGCCAGCAGTTTTCGGCGGTGGATAGCGGGGGGGAACACCGGGGAGCTGTTTTTT. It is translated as CASSFRRWIAGGNTGELFF.

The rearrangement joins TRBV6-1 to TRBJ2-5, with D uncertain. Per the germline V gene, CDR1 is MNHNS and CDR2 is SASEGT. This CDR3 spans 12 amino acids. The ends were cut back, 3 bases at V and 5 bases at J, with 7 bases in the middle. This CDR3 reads CASSDFSETQYF. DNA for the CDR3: TGTGCCAGCAGTGATTTCTCGGAGACCCAGTACTTC.

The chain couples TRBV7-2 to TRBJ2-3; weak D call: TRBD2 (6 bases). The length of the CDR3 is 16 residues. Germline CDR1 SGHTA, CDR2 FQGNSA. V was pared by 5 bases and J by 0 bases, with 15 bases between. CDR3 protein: CASSQRRGPSTDTQYF. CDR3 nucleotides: TGTGCCAGCAGCCAAAGGAGGGGCCCTAGCACAGATACGCAGTATTTT.

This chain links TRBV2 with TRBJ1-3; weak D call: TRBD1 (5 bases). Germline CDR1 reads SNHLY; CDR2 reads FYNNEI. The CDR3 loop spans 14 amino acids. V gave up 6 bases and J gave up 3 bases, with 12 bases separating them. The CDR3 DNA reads TGTGCCAGCAGGGGGGAAGTAGTTGGAAACACCATATATTTT. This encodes CASRGEVVGNTIYF.

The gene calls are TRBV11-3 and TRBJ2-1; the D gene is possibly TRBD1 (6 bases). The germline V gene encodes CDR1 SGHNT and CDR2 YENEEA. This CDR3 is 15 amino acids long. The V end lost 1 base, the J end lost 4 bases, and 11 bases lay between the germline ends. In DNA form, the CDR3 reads TGTGCCAGCAGCTTAGGTGGCAGGGGATACAATGAGCAGTTCTTC. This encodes CASSLGGRGYNEQFF.

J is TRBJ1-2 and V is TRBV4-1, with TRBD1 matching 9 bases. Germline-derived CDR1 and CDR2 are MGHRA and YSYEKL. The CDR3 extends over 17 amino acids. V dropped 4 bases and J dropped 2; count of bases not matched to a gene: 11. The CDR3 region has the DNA TGCGCCAGCAGCCCGAACCCCGCCGGGACAGGGAACTATGGCTACACCTTC. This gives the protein CASSPNPAGTGNYGYTF.

The CDR3 bases are TGTGCCAGCAGACAGGGGATTGTAGGTCAGCCCCAGCATTTT. Translated: CASRQGIVGQPQHF. V is TRBV6-5 and J is TRBJ1-5; 7 nucleotides line up with TRBD1. The CDR3 is 14 residues long. J gave up 6 bases and V 6 bases, and 8 bases lay outside the gene matches. The germline V gene has CDR1 MNHEY and CDR2 SVGAGI.

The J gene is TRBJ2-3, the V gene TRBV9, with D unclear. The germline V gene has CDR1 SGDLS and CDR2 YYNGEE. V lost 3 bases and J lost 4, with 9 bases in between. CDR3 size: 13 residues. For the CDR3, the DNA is TGTGCCAGCAGCGAGTGGGTATCAGATACGCAGTATTTT. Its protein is CASSEWVSDTQYF.

The CDR3 DNA reads TGTGCCAGCAGGGGGGGGACAGGAGGGACTGAAGCTTTCTTT. Its translation is CASRGGTGGTEAFF. This sequence joins TRBV2 and TRBJ1-1; 8 nucleotides match TRBD1. There are 14 residues in the CDR3. Germline V gene sequence: CDR1 SNHLY, CDR2 FYNNEI. The V and J ends lost 6 bases and 5 bases, in that order; junction bases with no gene match: 8.

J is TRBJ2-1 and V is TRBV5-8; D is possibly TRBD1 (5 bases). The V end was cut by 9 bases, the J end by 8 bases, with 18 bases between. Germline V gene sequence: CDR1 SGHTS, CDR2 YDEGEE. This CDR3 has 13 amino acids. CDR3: CATTVVRGDEQFF. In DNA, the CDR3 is TGTGCCACTACAGTAGTTAGGGGTGATGAGCAGTTCTTC.

The CDR3 nucleotides read TGCGCCAGCAGCATCGGGGCCTCAGATACGCAGTATTTT. Amino acids: CASSIGASDTQYF. The chain joins TRBV5-1 to TRBJ2-3; D assignment may be TRBD1 or TRBD2 (5 bases each). The CDR3 loop spans 13 amino acids. Germline V gene data show CDR1 as SGHRS and CDR2 as YFSETQ. V lost 4 bases and J 4 bases, leaving 10 bases between the germline ends.

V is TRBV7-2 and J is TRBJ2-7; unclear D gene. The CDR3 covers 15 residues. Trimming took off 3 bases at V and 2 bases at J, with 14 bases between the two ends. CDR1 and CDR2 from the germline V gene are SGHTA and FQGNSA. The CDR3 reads CASSFAAQPTYEQYF. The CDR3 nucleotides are TGTGCCAGCAGCTTCGCGGCACAGCCTACCTACGAGCAGTACTTC. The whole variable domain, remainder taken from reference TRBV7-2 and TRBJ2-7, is GAGVSQSPSNKVTEKGKDVELRCDPISGHTALYWYRQSLGQGLEFLIYFQGNSAPDKSGLPSDRFSAERTGGSVSTLTIQRTQQEDSAVYLCASSFAAQPTYEQYFGPGTRLTVT.

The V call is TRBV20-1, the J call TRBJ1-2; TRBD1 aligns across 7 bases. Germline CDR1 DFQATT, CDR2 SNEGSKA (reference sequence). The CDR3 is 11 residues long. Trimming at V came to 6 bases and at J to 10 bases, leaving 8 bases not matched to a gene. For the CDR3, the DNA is TGCAGTGCGCGCGACAGGGTGGCCTACACCTTC. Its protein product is CSARDRVAYTF.

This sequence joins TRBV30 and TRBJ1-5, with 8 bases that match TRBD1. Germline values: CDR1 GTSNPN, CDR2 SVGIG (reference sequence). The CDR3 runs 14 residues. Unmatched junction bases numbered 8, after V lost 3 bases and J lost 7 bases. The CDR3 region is CAWRDTGGGQPQHF. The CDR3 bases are TGTGCCTGGAGGGACACAGGGGGAGGGCAGCCCCAGCATTTT.

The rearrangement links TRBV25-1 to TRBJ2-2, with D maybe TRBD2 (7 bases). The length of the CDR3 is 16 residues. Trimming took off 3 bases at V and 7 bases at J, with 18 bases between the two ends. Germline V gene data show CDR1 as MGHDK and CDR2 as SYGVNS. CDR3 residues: CASSDRGGGEGGELFF. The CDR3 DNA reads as TGTGCCAGCAGTGACAGAGGGGGGGGCGAGGGCGGGGAGCTGTTTTTT.

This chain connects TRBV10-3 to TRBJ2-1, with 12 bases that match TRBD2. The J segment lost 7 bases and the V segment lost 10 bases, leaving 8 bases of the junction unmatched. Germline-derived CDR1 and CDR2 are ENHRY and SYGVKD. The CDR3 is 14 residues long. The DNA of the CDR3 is TGTGCCACTTCACTAGCGGGGGGAATGAATGAGCAGTTCTTC. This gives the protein CATSLAGGMNEQFF.